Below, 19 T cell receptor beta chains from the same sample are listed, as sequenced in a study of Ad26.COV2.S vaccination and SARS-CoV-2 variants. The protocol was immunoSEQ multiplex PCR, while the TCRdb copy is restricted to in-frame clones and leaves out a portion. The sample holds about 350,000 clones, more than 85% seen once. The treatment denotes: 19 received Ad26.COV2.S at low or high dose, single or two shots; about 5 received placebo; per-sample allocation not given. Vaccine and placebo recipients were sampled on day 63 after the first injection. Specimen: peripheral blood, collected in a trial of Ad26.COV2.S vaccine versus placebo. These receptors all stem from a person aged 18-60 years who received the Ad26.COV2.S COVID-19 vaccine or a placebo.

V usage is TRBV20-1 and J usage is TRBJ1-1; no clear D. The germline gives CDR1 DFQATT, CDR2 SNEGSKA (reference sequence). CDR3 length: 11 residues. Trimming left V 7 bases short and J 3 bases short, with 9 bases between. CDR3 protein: CSGQQHTEAFF. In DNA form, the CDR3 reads TGCAGTGGTCAACAGCACACTGAAGCTTTCTTT.

The CDR3: CASSPLQGAGELFF. The CDR3 DNA reads TGCGCCAGCAGCCCCTTACAGGGTGCCGGGGAGCTGTTTTTT. The V and J genes are TRBV5-1 and TRBJ2-2; D might be TRBD1 (6 bases). The CDR3 extends over 14 amino acids. Germline CDR1 and CDR2: SGHRS and YFSETQ. With 4 bases removed from V and 6 bases from J, the gap between germline ends came to 13 bases.

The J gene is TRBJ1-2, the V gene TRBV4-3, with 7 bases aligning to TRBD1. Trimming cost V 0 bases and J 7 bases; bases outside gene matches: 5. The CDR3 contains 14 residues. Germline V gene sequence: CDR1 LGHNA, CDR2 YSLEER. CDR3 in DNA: TGCGCCAGCAGCCAAGACAGGGGGAATCGTGGCTACACCTTC. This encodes CASSQDRGNRGYTF.

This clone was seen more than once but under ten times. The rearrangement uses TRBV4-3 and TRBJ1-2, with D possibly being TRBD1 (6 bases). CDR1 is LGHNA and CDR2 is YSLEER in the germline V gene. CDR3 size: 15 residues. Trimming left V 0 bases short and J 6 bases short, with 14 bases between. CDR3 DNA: TGCGCCAGCAGCCAAGAGGCGCAGGGGTGGAATGGCTACACCTTC. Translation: CASSQEAQGWNGYTF.

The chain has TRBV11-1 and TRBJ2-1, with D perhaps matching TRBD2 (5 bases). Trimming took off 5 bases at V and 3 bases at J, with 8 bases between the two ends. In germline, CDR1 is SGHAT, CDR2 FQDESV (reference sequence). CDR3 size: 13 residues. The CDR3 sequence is CASSPGLYNEQFF. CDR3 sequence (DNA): TGTGCCAGCAGCCCAGGACTCTACAATGAGCAGTTCTTC.

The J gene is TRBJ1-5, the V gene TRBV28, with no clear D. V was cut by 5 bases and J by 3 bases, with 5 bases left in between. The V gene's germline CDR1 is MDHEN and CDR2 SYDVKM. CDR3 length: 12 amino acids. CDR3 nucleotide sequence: TGTGCCAGCAGTCCAGACAATCAGCCCCAGCATTTT. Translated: CASSPDNQPQHF.

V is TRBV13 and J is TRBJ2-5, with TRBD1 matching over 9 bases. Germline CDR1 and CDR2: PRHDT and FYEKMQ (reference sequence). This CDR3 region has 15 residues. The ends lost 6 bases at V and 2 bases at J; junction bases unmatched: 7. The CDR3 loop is CASSSAGQGQETQYF. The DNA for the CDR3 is TGTGCCAGCAGTTCGGCGGGACAGGGTCAAGAGACCCAGTACTTC.

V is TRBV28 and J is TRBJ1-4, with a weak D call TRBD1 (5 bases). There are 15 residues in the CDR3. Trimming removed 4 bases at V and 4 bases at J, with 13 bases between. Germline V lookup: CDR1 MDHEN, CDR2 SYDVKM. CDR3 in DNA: TGTGCCAGCAGTTCCTGGGCAGGGCATAATGAAAAACTGTTTTTT. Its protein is CASSSWAGHNEKLFF.

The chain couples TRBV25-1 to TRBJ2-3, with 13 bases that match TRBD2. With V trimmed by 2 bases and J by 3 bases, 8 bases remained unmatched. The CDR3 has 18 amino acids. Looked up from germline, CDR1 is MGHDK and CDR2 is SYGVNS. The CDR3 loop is CASSEPGLAGVVTDTQYF. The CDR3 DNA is TGTGCCAGCAGTGAACCAGGACTAGCGGGAGTTGTTACAGATACGCAGTATTTT.

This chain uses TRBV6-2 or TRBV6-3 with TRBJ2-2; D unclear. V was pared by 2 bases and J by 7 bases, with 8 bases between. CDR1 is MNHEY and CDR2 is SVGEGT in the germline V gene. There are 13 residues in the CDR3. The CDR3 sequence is CASSYTEGGELFF. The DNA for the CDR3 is TGTGCCAGCAGTTACACGGAAGGCGGGGAGCTGTTTTTT.

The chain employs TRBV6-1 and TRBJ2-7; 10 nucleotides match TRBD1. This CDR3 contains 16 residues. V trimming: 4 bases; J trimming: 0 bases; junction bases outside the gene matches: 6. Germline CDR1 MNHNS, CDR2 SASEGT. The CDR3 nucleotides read TGTGCCAGCAGTGTTCGGGACAGGGGCCTCTCCTACGAGCAGTACTTC. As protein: CASSVRDRGLSYEQYF.

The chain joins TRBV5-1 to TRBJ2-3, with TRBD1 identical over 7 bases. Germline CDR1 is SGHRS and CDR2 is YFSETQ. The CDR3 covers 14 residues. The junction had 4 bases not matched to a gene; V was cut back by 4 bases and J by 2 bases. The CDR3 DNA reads TGCGCCAGCAGCCCGACAGGGTCCACAGATACGCAGTATTTT. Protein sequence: CASSPTGSTDTQYF.

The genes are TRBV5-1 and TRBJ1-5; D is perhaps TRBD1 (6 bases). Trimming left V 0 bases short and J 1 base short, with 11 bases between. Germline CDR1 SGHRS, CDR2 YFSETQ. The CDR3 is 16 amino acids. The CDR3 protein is CASSLEGGVSNQPQHF. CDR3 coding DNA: TGCGCCAGCAGCTTGGAAGGGGGTGTCAGCAATCAGCCCCAGCATTTT. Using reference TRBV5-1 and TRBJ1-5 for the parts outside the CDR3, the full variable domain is KAGVTQTPRYLIKTRGQQVTLSCSPISGHRSVSWYQQTPGQGLQFLFEYFSETQRNKGNFPGRFSGRQFSNSRSEMNVSTLELGDSALYLCASSLEGGVSNQPQHFGDGTRLSIL.

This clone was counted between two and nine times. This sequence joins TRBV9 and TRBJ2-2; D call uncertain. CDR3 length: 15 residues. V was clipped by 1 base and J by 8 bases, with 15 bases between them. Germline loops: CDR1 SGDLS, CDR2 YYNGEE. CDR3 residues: CASSVLVHLSGELFF. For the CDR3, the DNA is TGTGCCAGCAGCGTACTAGTTCACCTTTCGGGGGAGCTGTTTTTT. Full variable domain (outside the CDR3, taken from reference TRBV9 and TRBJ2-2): DSGVTQTPKHLITATGQRVTLRCSPRSGDLSVYWYQQSLDQGLQFLIQYYNGEERAKGNILERFSAQQFPDLHSELNLSSLELGDSALYFCASSVLVHLSGELFFGEGSRLTVL.

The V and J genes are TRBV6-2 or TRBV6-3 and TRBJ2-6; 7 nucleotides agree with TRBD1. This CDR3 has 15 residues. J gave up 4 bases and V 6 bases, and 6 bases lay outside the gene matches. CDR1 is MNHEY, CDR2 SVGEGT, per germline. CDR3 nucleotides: TGTGCCAGCAGCCCAACAGGGGCCGGGGCCAACGTCCTGACTTTC. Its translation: CASSPTGAGANVLTF.

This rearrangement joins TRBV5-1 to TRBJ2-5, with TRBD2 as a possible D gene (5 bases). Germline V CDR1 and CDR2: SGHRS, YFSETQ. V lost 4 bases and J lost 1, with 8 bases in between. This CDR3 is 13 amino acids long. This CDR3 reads CASSMSGQETQYF. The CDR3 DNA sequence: TGCGCCAGCAGCATGAGCGGCCAAGAGACCCAGTACTTC. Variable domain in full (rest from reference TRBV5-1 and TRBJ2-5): KAGVTQTPRYLIKTRGQQVTLSCSPISGHRSVSWYQQTPGQGLQFLFEYFSETQRNKGNFPGRFSGRQFSNSRSEMNVSTLELGDSALYLCASSMSGQETQYFGPGTRLLVL.

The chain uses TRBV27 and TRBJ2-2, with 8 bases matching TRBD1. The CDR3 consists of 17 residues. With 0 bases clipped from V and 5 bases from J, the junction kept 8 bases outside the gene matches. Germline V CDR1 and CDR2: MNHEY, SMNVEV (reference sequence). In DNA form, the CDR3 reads TGTGCCAGCAGTTTATCGGCAGGGGGCTTGAGTACCGGGGAGCTGTTTTTT. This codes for CASSLSAGGLSTGELFF.

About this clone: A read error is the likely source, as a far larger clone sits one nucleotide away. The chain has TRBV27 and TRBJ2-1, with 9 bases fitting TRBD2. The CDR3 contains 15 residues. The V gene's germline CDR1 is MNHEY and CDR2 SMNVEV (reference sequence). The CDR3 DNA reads TGTGCCTGCAGTTTATGGGCGGGAGGGCCCTATGAGCAGTTCTTC. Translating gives CACSLWAGGPYEQFF.

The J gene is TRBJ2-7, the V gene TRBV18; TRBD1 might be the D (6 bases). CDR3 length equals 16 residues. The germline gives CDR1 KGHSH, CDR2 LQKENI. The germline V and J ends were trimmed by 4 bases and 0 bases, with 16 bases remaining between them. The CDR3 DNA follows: TGTGCCAGCTCACAGGTGCCGGGACACAGCTCCTACGAGCAGTACTTC. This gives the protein CASSQVPGHSSYEQYF.